The entry below describes one TCR beta chain. TCRdb itself ran the PCR reads through MiXCR, one entry per CDR3 protein. The profile shows approximately 320,000 distinct CDR3 sequences, 24% of them singletons. This sample is drawn from a study of molecular identifiers for immune sequencing clone quantification. Study-wide background: Replicates split RNA from roughly 20,000 or 100,000 naive CD8 cells five ways, and the researchers sequenced four portions.

The V and J ends lost 4 bases and 7 bases respectively, with 16 bases between them. The CDR3 totals 14 residues. Looked up from germline, CDR1 is MGHDK and CDR2 is SYGVNS. Naive CD8 T cells were sorted, and the gate applied was CD8+CD4-CCR7+CD45RA+. Specimen: naive CD8+ T cells from blood, with Jurkat cell RNA spiked in. Indicated subset: FACS-sorted CD8+CD4-CCR7+CD45RA+ naive T cells. This receptor was taken from a human donor in good health. Some libraries in this study had Jurkat cell RNA spiked in. The V and J genes are TRBV25-1 and TRBJ2-5; D possibly corresponds to TRBD2 (5 bases). Here the CDR3 reads CASSGVTFGVTQYF. The CDR3 DNA reads as TGTGCCAGCAGTGGAGTTACATTCGGGGTGACCCAGTACTTC.